The T cell receptor (beta chain) under discussion was sequenced for a study of blood T cell repertoires in COVID-19. The overall study: Acute and convalescent COVID-19 specimens originated in the United States, Italy and Spain. PBMCs, B-cell-depleted T cells, or T cells were the source of the cDNA or gDNA that made up the material.

Method: immunoSEQ multiplex PCR; TCRdb's copy keeps in-frame clones and lacks some. The table lists approximately 170,000 clones, over 75% of them singletons. Germline CDR1 is SGDLS and CDR2 is YYNGEE. V dropped 4 bases and J dropped 3; count of bases not matched to a gene: 7. This CDR3 is 15 amino acids long. The chain joins TRBV9 to TRBJ1-2; 9 bases agree with TRBD1. The sequence derives from a human donor in a cohort sampled during active COVID-19. Sequencing was done on a sample of peripheral blood. The CDR3 DNA is TGTGCCAGCAGCAACCGGGACAGGGTGTACTATGGCTACACCTTC. This sequence encodes CASSNRDRVYYGYTF.